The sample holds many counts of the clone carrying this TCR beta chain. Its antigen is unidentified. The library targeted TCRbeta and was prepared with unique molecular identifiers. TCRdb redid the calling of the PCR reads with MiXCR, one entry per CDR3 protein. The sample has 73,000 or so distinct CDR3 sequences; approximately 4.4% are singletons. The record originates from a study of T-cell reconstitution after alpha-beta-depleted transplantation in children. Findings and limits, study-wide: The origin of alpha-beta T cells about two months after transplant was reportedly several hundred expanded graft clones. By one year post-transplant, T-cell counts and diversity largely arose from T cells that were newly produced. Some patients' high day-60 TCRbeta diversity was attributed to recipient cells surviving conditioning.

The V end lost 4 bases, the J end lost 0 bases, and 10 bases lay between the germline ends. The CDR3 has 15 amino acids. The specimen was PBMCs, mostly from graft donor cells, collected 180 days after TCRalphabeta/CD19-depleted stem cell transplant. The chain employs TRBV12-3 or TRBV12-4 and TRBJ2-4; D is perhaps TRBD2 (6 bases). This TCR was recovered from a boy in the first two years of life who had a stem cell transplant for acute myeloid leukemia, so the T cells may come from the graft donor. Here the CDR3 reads CASSSRGLAKNIQYF. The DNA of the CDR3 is TGTGCCAGCAGTTCCCGGGGACTAGCCAAAAACATTCAGTACTTC.